Following are 6 T cell receptor beta chains from one sample sequenced in a study of blood T cells in healthy people across ages. A second PCR, run for roughly 7 to 12 cycles, used a sample-barcoded 5' primer plus a J-beta primer mix. TCRdb passed the 5' RACE reads through MiXCR, listing each CDR3 protein once. There are about 780,000 distinct CDR3 sequences in the sample; roughly 60% occur only once, and roughly 26% lies in the top ten. The sequencing sample was made of blood. Source of these receptors: a man aged 25-45 years in good health.

This clonotype was detected a few times. This rearrangement joins TRBV5-6 to TRBJ2-1, with D possibly TRBD1 on 5 matching bases. The CDR3 contains 15 residues. Deletions cut 6 bases from V and 0 bases from J, with 13 bases between. Germline CDR1 and CDR2: SGHDT and YYEEEE. CDR3 loop: CASTKAGRSYNEQFF. In DNA form, the CDR3 reads TGTGCCAGCACCAAAGCAGGGCGCTCCTACAATGAGCAGTTCTTC.

The chain combines TRBV3-1 with TRBJ2-1; 16 nucleotides match TRBD2. The V gene end was trimmed by 4 bases and the J gene end by 8 bases; junction bases not matched to a gene: 8. The germline V gene has CDR1 LGHDT and CDR2 YNNKEL (reference sequence). The CDR3 is 17 residues long. The CDR3 DNA sequence: TGTGCCAGCAGCCCCGGGACTAGCGGGGGGGCCATGCATGAGCAGTTCTTC. It encodes CASSPGTSGGAMHEQFF.

This sequence joins TRBV10-3 and TRBJ2-7, with TRBD1 matching 8 bases. From germline, CDR1 is ENHRY and CDR2 SYGVKD. V lost 3 bases and J lost 7; bases outside the gene matches: 5. The CDR3 sequence is 13 residues long. Written as DNA, the CDR3 is TGTGCCATCAGTGATGGACAGGGTAGTGAGCAGTACTTC. Protein product: CAISDGQGSEQYF.

The V gene is TRBV10-3, the J gene TRBJ2-3; 8 bases map to TRBD2. Trimming at V came to 10 bases and at J to 6 bases, leaving 9 bases not matched to a gene. The germline gives CDR1 ENHRY, CDR2 SYGVKD. The CDR3 covers 13 residues. CDR3 loop: CASLRGEGDTQYF. CDR3 coding DNA: TGTGCCAGCTTGCGGGGGGAAGGGGATACGCAGTATTTT.

This clonotype has a single count. An end of the junction does not agree with germline; a read error may underlie this. This chain links TRBV7-2 with TRBJ2-4; the D gene could be TRBD1 or TRBD2 (6 bases each). The DNA end is more similar to TRBJ2-7, so the J call may be wrong. The CDR3 sequence is 14 residues long. Germline CDR1 is SGHTA and CDR2 is FQGNSA. CDR3 amino acids: CASSLVGGSDEQYF. The CDR3 bases are TGTGCCAGCAGCTTAGTGGGGGGCTCCGACGAGCAGTACTTC.

This chain uses TRBV28 with TRBJ2-7; 8 nucleotides agree with TRBD2. From germline, CDR1 is MDHEN and CDR2 SYDVKM. The CDR3 extends over 15 amino acids. With V trimmed by 2 bases and J by 2 bases, 5 bases remained unmatched. The CDR3 spells CASSLRRGVTYEQYF. The CDR3 bases are TGTGCCAGCAGTTTAAGGCGGGGGGTTACCTACGAGCAGTACTTC.